The clone carrying this T cell receptor (beta chain) appeared a single time. Its specificity is unknown. The CDR3 extends over 14 amino acids. V was pared by 6 bases and J by 1 base, with 11 bases between. Per germline, CDR1 LNHDA and CDR2 SQIVND (reference sequence). The sample comes from a study of T cells in localized non-small cell lung cancer. The table came from immunoSEQ multiplex PCR; TCRdb's copy has only in-frame clones and leaves some out. The sample lists over 20,000 clones; roughly nine tenths were seen once. Study outcomes and limitations: Longer survival (overall) was linked to higher T cell density in blood.

The chain combines TRBV19 with TRBJ2-3, with a weak D call TRBD1 (6 bases). This TCR was recovered from a woman between 35 and 70 years old with stage I lung adenocarcinoma. Sequenced material: peripheral blood, taken before any cancer treatment. CDR3 nucleotides: TGTGCCAGTAGATTAGGACAGCGCACAGATACGCAGTATTTT. This translates into CASRLGQRTDTQYF.